The clone carrying this TCR beta chain was detected ten times or more. Its antigen is still unknown. This sample is drawn from a study of T cells in Graves' hyperthyroidism and ophthalmopathy. Study background: Pretreatment peripheral blood was obtained at initial diagnosis.

General study points: Patients with ophthalmopathy were separated from those with stable hyperthyroidism by a 13 V-J model.

From RNA transcripts, TCR beta CDR3 regions were amplified. Using the HTBI primer set, a first-round RT-PCR was run on the TCR CDR3. TCRdb reanalysed the multiplex PCR reads using MiXCR and keeps one entry per CDR3 protein. The sample includes about 420,000 distinct CDR3 sequences, around 13% of them seen just once. The CDR3 spans 17 residues. Germline-derived CDR1 and CDR2 are SGHDT and YYEEEE. V was clipped by 4 bases and J by 2 bases; unmatched bases: 12. The study based diagnoses on clinical symptoms, serum thyroxine and TRAb, thyroid ultrasound and orbital computed tomography. Fresh peripheral blood, approximately 9.7 ml, was the source of the PBMCs.

The sample consisted of blood. The sequence came from a woman aged 18-35 years with Graves' hyperthyroidism. The gene calls are TRBV5-6 and TRBJ1-5, with TRBD1 matching 7 bases. CDR3 residues: CASSADPGGEGNQPQHF. DNA for the CDR3: TGTGCCAGCAGCGCCGACCCAGGGGGAGAGGGCAATCAGCCCCAGCATTTT. Looking up the rest from reference TRBV5-6 and TRBJ1-5 gives the full variable domain: DAGVTQSPTHLIKTRGQQVTLRCSPKSGHDTVSWYQQALGQGPQFIFQYYEEEERQRGNFPDRFSGHQFPNYSSELNVNALLLGDSALYLCASSADPGGEGNQPQHFGDGTRLSIL.